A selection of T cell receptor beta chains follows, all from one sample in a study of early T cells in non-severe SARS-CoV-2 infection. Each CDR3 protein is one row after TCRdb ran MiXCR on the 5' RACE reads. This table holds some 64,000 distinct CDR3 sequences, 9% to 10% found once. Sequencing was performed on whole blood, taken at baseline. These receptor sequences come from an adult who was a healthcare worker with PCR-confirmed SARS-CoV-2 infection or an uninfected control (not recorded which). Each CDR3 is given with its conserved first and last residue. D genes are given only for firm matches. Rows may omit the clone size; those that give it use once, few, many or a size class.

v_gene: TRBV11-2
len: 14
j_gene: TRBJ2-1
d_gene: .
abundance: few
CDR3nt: TGTGCCAGCAGCTTAGTTTTTTTGGGAAATGAGCAGTTCTTC
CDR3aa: CASSLVFLGNEQFF

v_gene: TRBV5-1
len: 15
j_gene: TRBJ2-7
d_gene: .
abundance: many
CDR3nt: TGCGCCAGCAGCTTGGGAGGAGTGGTCCGCTACGAGCAGTACTTC
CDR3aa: CASSLGGVVRYEQYF

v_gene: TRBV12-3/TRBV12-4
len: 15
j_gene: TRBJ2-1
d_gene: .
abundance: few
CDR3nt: TGTGCCAGCAGGGACTATGGGGCAGTTAACAATGAGCAGTTCTTC
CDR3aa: CASRDYGAVNNEQFF

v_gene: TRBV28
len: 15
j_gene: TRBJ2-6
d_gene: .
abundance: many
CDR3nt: TGTGCCAGCAGTTTCCCAGGGGCTGGGGCCAACGTCCTGACTTTC
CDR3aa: CASSFPGAGANVLTF

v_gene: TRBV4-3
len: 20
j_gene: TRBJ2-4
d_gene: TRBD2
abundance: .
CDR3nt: TGCGCCAGCAGCCAAGAACTCCGGGGGACTAGCGGGAGAACCAAAAACATTCAGTACTTC
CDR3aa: CASSQELRGTSGRTKNIQYF

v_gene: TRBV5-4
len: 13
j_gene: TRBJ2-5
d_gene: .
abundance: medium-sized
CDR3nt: TGTGCCAGCAGCTCACAGGGTCGGGAGACCCAGTACTTC
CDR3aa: CASSSQGRETQYF

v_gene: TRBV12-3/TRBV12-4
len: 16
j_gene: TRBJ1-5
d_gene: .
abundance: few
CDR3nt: TGTGCCAGCAGTTTAGTGACGGCAAGCGATAATCAGCCCCAGCATTTT
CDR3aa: CASSLVTASDNQPQHF

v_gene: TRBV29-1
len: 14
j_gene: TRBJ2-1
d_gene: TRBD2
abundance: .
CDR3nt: TGCAGCGTCCCGCCGACTAGCGGGAGCTATGAGCAGTTCTTC
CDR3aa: CSVPPTSGSYEQFF

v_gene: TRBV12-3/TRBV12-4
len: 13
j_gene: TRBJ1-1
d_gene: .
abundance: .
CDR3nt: TGTGCCAGCAGTTTACGGGGAGGTGGTGAAGCTTTCTTT
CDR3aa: CASSLRGGGEAFF

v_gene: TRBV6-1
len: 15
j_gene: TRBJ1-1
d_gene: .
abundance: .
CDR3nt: TGTGCCAGCAGTGAACGGGGCAGGAGAAACACTGAAGCTTTCTTT
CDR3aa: CASSERGRRNTEAFF

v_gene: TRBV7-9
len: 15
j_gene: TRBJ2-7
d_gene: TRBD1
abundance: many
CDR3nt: TGTGCCAGCAGCTTAACCTCCGGGACAGCCTACGAGCAGTACTTC
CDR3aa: CASSLTSGTAYEQYF

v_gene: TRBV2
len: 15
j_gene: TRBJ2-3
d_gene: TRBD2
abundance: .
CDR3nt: TGTGCCAGCAGTGGGAGCGGGAGGATCACAGATACGCAGTATTTT
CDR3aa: CASSGSGRITDTQYF

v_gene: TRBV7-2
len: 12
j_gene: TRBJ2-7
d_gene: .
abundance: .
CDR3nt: TGTGCCAGCAGCTTCACCACCTACGAGCAGTACTTC
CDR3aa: CASSFTTYEQYF

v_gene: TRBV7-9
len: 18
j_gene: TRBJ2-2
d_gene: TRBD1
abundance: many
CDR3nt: TGTGCCAGCAGCTCCTATTACCGATACAGGGGGGACACCGGGGAGCTGTTTTTT
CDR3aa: CASSSYYRYRGDTGELFF

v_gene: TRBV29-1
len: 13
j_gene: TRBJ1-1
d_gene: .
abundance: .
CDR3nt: TGCAGCGGAAGGGAGCTGACGAACACTGAAGCTTTCTTT
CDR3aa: CSGRELTNTEAFF

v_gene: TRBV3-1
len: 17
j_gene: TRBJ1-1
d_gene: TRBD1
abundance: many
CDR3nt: TGTGCCAGCAGTCGCGCCCGGGACAGGGGGACGAACACTGAAGCTTTCTTT
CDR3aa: CASSRARDRGTNTEAFF

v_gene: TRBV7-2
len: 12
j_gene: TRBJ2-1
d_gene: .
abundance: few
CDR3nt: TGTGCCAGCAGCTTATGGGGGGCCGGGCAGTTCTTC
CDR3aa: CASSLWGAGQFF

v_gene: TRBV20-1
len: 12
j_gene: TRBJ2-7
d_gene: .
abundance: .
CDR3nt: TGCAGTGCTACAGGGATGTCCTACGAGCAGTACTTC
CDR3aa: CSATGMSYEQYF

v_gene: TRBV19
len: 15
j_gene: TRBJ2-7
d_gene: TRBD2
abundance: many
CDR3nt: TGTGCCAGTAGTCCAAGGACTAGCGGGGTCTACGAGCAGTACTTC
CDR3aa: CASSPRTSGVYEQYF

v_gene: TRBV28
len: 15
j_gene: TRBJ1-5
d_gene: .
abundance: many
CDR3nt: TGTGCCAGCAGGTATGGACAGTCCCTCGGTCAGCCCCAGCATTTT
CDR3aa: CASRYGQSLGQPQHF

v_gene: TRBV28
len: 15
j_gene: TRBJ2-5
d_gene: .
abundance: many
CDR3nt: TGTGCCAGCAGAATGTTTCTTGCGACGGGAGAGACCCAGTACTTC
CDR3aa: CASRMFLATGETQYF

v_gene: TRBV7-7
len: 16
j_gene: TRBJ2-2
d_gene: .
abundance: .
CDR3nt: TGTGCCAGCAGCCCGACCGGTTGGGGGGACACCGGGGAGCTGTTTTTT
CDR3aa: CASSPTGWGDTGELFF

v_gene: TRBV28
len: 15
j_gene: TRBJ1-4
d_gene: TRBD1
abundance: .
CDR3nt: TGTGCCAGCAGTTTATGGGACAGGAATAATGAAAAACTGTTTTTT
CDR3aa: CASSLWDRNNEKLFF

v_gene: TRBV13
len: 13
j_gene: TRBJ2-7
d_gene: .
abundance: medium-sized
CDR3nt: TGTGCCAGCAGCCTGCAGGGTTTCCACGAGCAGTACTTC
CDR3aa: CASSLQGFHEQYF

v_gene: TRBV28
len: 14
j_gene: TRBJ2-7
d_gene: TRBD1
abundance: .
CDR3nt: TGTGCCAGCAGCTCTCCGACAGGGACCTACGAGCAGTACTTC
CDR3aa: CASSSPTGTYEQYF

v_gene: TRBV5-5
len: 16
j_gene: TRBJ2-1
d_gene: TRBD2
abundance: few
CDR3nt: TGTGCCAGCAGCTTGTTCTCAGCGGGAGGTTACAATGAGCAGTTCTTC
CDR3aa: CASSLFSAGGYNEQFF

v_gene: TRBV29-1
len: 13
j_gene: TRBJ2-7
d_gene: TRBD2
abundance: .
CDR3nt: TGCAGCGTTGGGGCTAGCGGGAGCCTCGAGCAGTACTTC
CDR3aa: CSVGASGSLEQYF

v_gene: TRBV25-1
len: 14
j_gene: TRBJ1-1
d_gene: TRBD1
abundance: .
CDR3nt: TGTGCCAGCAGACAGGGGAGGGAAAACACTGAAGCTTTCTTT
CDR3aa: CASRQGRENTEAFF

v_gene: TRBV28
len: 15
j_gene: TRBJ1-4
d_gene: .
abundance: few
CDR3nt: TGTGCCTCCACCCCCGCGGGGGCGCGGAATGAAAAACTGTTTTTT
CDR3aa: CASTPAGARNEKLFF

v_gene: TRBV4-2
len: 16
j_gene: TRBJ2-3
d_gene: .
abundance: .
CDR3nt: TGTGCCAGCAGCCCGGAAGGGGGGATTAGCACAGATACGCAGTATTTT
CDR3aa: CASSPEGGISTDTQYF

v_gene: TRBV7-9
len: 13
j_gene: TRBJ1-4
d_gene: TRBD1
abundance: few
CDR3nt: TGTGCCAGCAGCCGGGACAGGGAAGAAAAACTGTTTTTT
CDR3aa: CASSRDREEKLFF

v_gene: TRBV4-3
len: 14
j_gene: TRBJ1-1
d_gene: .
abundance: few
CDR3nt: TGCGCCAGCAGCCAAGATATACCAGGATCTGAAGCTTTCTTT
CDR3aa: CASSQDIPGSEAFF

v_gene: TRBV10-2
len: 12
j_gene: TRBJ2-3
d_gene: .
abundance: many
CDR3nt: TGCGCCAGCGCACCCACGGAAGATACGCAGTATTTT
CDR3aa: CASAPTEDTQYF

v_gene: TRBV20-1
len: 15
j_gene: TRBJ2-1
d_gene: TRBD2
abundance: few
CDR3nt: TGCAGTGCTCCCCACAGCGGGAGGGCCTCCAACGAGCAGTTCTTC
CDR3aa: CSAPHSGRASNEQFF

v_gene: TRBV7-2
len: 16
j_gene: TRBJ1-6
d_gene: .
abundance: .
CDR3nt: TGTGCCAGCAGCTTAGTAGCTTCGGGGCCCTTCTCACCCCTCCACTTT
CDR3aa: CASSLVASGPFSPLHF

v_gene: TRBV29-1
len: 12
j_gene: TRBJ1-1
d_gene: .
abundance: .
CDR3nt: TGCAGCGTTGGGGTTCAGGACACTGAAGCTTTCTTT
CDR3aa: CSVGVQDTEAFF

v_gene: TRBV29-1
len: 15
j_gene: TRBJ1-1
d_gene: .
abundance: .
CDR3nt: TGCAGCGCCATGCCGACGGGACAAGGGAGGACTGAAGCTTTCTTT
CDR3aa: CSAMPTGQGRTEAFF

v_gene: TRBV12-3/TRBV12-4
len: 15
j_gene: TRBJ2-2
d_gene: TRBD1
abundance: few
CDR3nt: TGTGCCAGCAGTTTAGTACAGGGGGACACCGGGGAGCTGTTTTTT
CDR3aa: CASSLVQGDTGELFF

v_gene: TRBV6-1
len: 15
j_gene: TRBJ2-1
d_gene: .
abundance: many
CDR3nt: TGTGCCAGCAGTGAGAGGGTGACACTTTACAATGAGCAGTTCTTC
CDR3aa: CASSERVTLYNEQFF

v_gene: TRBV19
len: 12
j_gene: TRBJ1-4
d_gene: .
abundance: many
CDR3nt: TGTGCCAGTAGTGGCTTTGGTGAAAAACTGTTTTTT
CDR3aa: CASSGFGEKLFF

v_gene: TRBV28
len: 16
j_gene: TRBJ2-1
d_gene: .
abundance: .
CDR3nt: TGTGCCAGCACCCAAGGCCTAGCGCCATCCTACAATGAGCAGTTCTTC
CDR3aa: CASTQGLAPSYNEQFF

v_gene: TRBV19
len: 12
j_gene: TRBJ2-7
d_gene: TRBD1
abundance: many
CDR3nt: TGTGCCAGTAGTAGGGACAGAGGCGAGCAGTACTTC
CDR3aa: CASSRDRGEQYF

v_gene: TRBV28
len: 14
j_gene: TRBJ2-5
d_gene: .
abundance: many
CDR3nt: TGTGCCAGCAGTTCACAGGGTAGCCAAGAGACCCAGTACTTC
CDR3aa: CASSSQGSQETQYF

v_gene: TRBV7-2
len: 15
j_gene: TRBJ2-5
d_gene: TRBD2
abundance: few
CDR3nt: TGTGCCAGCAGCTTGGTCGGTAGCGGGAGGGAGACCCAGTACTTC
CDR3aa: CASSLVGSGRETQYF

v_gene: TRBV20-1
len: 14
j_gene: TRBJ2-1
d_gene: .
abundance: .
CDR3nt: TGCAGTGCTAGAGATCGGGGCGACTACAATGAGCAGTTCTTC
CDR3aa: CSARDRGDYNEQFF

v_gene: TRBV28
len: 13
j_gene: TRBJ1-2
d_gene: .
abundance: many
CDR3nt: TGTGCCAGCACCCCCGGCCGGTTCTATGGCTACACCTTC
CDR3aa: CASTPGRFYGYTF

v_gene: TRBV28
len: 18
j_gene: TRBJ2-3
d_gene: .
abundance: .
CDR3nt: TGTGCCAGCAGTTATACGGTGGCGGATGCAGCTAGCACAGATACGCAGTATTTT
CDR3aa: CASSYTVADAASTDTQYF

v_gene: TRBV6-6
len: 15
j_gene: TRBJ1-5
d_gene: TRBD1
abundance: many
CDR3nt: TGTGCCAGCAGTTACTCGACAGGGGGGAATCAGCCCCAGCATTTT
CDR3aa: CASSYSTGGNQPQHF